The rows below give T cell receptor beta chains drawn from one sample of a study of CD8+CD57+ T cells in acquired aplastic anemia. MiXCR was run by TCRdb on the reads, yielding one entry per CDR3 protein. Of approximately 150,000 distinct CDR3 sequences in the sample, 40% to 55% are singletons; the top ten hold 3.2%. Material for sequencing was sorted CD4+, CD8+, or CD8+CD57+ T cells (not recorded which) from PBMCs. These TCRs come from a human donor with aplastic anemia. CDR3s include the opening cysteine and the closing phenylalanine or tryptophan. A D gene is named only where the DNA matches it firmly. Some rows mark clone size as missing; the rest say once, few, many or name a class of expanded clone.

V gene	J gene	clone size	D gene	CDR3 protein	CDR3 DNA
TRBV4-3	TRBJ1-2	-	TRBD1	CASSLGQGIYGYGYTF	TGCGCCAGCAGCTTGGGACAGGGTATTTACGGCTATGGCTACACCTTC
TRBV29-1	TRBJ1-5	-	TRBD1	CSVELTGAGNQPQHF	TGCAGCGTTGAGCTGACAGGGGCAGGCAATCAGCCCCAGCATTTT
TRBV15	TRBJ1-2	-	-	CATSRGNLGANYGYTF	TGTGCCACCAGCAGAGGGAATCTGGGGGCCAACTATGGCTACACCTTC
TRBV20-1	TRBJ1-1	-	-	CSATEGMVTEAFF	TGCAGTGCTACAGAGGGCATGGTCACTGAAGCTTTCTTT
TRBV15	TRBJ1-6	-	-	CATSRDGAPLHF	TGTGCCACCAGCAGAGATGGGGCACCCCTCCACTTT
TRBV7-2	TRBJ1-1	-	-	CASSSRVGTEAFF	TGTGCCAGCAGCTCACGGGTTGGCACTGAAGCTTTCTTT
TRBV19	TRBJ1-5	many	-	CASTLLGARYSNQPQHF	TGTGCCAGTACCCTACTGGGGGCCAGATATAGCAATCAGCCCCAGCATTTT
TRBV7-4	TRBJ2-5	-	-	CASSTGTETQYF	TGTGCCAGCAGCACCGGGACGGAGACCCAGTACTTC
TRBV12-3/TRBV12-4	TRBJ2-7	-	TRBD1	CASSSGTGYHEQYF	TGTGCCAGCAGTTCTGGGACAGGGTACCACGAGCAGTACTTC
TRBV20-1	TRBJ2-5	-	-	CSAGGQETQYF	TGCAGTGCAGGAGGTCAAGAGACCCAGTACTTC
TRBV7-8	TRBJ2-7	-	TRBD1	CASSFHPDGTALSDEQYF	TGTGCCAGCAGCTTTCATCCAGACGGGACAGCCCTTTCCGACGAGCAGTACTTC
TRBV19	TRBJ1-1	-	TRBD1	CASSVGTENTEAFF	TGTGCCAGTAGTGTTGGGACAGAGAACACTGAAGCTTTCTTT
TRBV4-3	TRBJ2-3	many	-	CASSQDNLAGADTQYF	TGCGCCAGCAGCCAAGATAACCTAGCCGGCGCAGATACGCAGTATTTT
TRBV7-2	TRBJ2-2	many	-	CASSPRSTNTGELFF	TGTGCCAGCAGCCCGAGATCTACAAACACCGGGGAGCTGTTTTTT
TRBV24-1	TRBJ1-1	-	-	CATSDGRTDEAFF	TGTGCCACCAGTGACGGTCGAACGGATGAAGCTTTCTTT
TRBV15	TRBJ1-1	-	-	CATSGGILGTETSF	TGTGCCACCAGCGGGGGAATTTTGGGCACTGAAACTTCCTTT
TRBV29-1	TRBJ1-3	once	-	CSVGQGEPGNTIYF	TGCAGCGTTGGGCAGGGAGAACCTGGAAACACCATATATTTT
TRBV7-6	TRBJ2-1	many	TRBD1	CASSPGGRNEQFF	TGTGCCAGCAGCCCAGGGGGTAGGAATGAGCAGTTCTTC
TRBV19	TRBJ2-7	-	TRBD1	CASSRTPGQGADEQYF	TGTGCCAGTAGTAGAACCCCGGGACAGGGGGCAGACGAGCAGTACTTC
TRBV15	TRBJ2-7	once	-	CATSRAGANYEQYF	TGTGCCACCAGCAGAGCAGGGGCTAACTACGAGCAGTACTTC
TRBV6-1	TRBJ2-5	-	-	CASGPGLQETQYF	TGTGCCAGCGGGCCGGGACTGCAAGAGACCCAGTACTTC
TRBV4-3	TRBJ2-3	many	TRBD2	CASSQGLAGGGGADTQYF	TGCGCCAGCAGCCAGGGCCTAGCGGGAGGTGGAGGCGCAGATACGCAGTATTTT
TRBV7-2	TRBJ2-7	-	TRBD2	CATTPRGGYEQYF	TGTGCCACGACCCCCCGGGGGGGATACGAGCAGTACTTC
TRBV12-3/TRBV12-4	TRBJ1-1	many	TRBD1	CASRPTGQNTEAFF	TGTGCCAGCAGGCCGACAGGGCAGAACACTGAAGCTTTCTTT
TRBV2	TRBJ1-1	once	TRBD1	CASIYGTGKTEAFF	TGTGCCAGCATTTATGGGACAGGGAAGACTGAAGCTTTCTTT
TRBV5-4	TRBJ2-3	many	TRBD1	CASSFGTAPDTQYF	TGTGCCAGCAGCTTCGGGACAGCCCCAGATACGCAGTATTTT
TRBV19	TRBJ1-6	many	-	CASSTQGTYNSPLHF	TGTGCCAGTAGTACCCAGGGTACCTATAATTCACCCCTCCACTTT
TRBV7-6	TRBJ2-7	many	TRBD2	CASSPAVAGAFSSYEQYF	TGTGCCAGCAGCCCCGCCGTAGCGGGGGCCTTCAGTTCCTACGAGCAGTACTTC
TRBV7-2	TRBJ2-1	many	TRBD2	CASSLARGRGTYNEQFF	TGTGCCAGCAGCTTAGCGCGCGGGAGGGGAACCTACAATGAGCAGTTCTTC
TRBV19	TRBJ1-6	-	-	CASSPMQGRSTDNSPLHF	TGTGCCAGTAGTCCAATGCAGGGTAGGAGTACAGATAATTCACCCCTCCACTTT
TRBV18	TRBJ1-1	few	-	CASSPYRDTPEAFF	TGTGCCAGCTCACCTTACCGGGACACCCCTGAAGCTTTCTTT
TRBV29-1	TRBJ1-1	few	-	CSVVRAQPEAFF	TGCAGCGTTGTAAGGGCACAACCTGAAGCTTTCTTT
TRBV2	TRBJ2-7	many	-	CASSDGAPAGQYF	TGTGCCAGCAGTGACGGTGCCCCGGCCGGGCAGTACTTC
TRBV5-1	TRBJ1-6	-	TRBD1	CASSSRTGDSPLHF	TGCGCCAGCAGCTCGAGGACAGGAGATTCACCCCTCCACTTT
TRBV7-6	TRBJ2-3	many	-	CASSFYSTDTQYF	TGTGCCAGCAGCTTCTACAGCACAGATACGCAGTATTTT
TRBV6-1	TRBJ1-3	few	-	CASSGGSSPGNTIYF	TGTGCCAGCAGTGGAGGAAGTTCGCCCGGAAACACCATATATTTT
TRBV29-1	TRBJ2-1	-	-	CSVVEGGRGFYNEQFF	TGCAGCGTTGTTGAGGGGGGGCGGGGCTTCTACAATGAGCAGTTCTTC
TRBV10-3	TRBJ1-5	-	TRBD1	CAISDREDQPQHF	TGTGCCATCAGCGACAGGGAGGATCAGCCCCAGCATTTT